These 12 T cell receptor beta chains were all obtained from the same sample, sequenced in a study of T cell repertoires in aging, cancer and after chemotherapy. Rearranged V-D-J TRB sequences were amplified with a mixed TRB-A/B primer pool. TCRdb re-derived calls from the multiplex PCR reads in MiXCR, one entry per CDR3 protein. The sample holds 13,000 or so distinct CDR3 sequences; about 25% are singletons and the top ten take about half. Amplification of TCR beta used genomic DNA extracted from peripheral blood. Source material: blood. Every receptor here comes from a human donor in good health.

This clonotype was detected many times. The V gene is TRBV6-1, the J gene TRBJ1-2, with 8 bases matching TRBD1. The CDR3 covers 14 residues. Germline loops: CDR1 MNHNS, CDR2 SASEGT. V dropped 4 bases and J dropped 4; count of bases not matched to a gene: 5. CDR3 region: CASSGGTGGYGYTF. CDR3 nucleotide sequence: TGTGCCAGCAGTGGCGGGACAGGTGGCTATGGCTACACCTTC.

In regard to this clonotype: Given the absence of the conserved phenylalanine or tryptophan at the CDR3 end, a read error is likely. The chain joins TRBV20-1 to TRBJ2-7; 9 positions match TRBD1. Germline lookup yields CDR1 DFQATT and CDR2 SNEGSKA (reference sequence). The CDR3 is 15 residues long. Trimming took 0 bases from V and 1 from J; bases not matched to a gene: 4. CDR3 sequence: CSARDLGQGSYEQYY. Written as DNA, the CDR3 is TGCAGTGCTAGAGATCTCGGACAGGGGTCCTACGAGCAGTACTAC.

In its sample, this clonotype was seen many times. In nucleotides, the CDR3 is TGTGCCAGCAGTGCCAATGGTGAAAAACTGTTTTTT. Its translation is CASSANGEKLFF. The chain links TRBV27 to TRBJ1-4; D unresolved. The germline gives CDR1 MNHEY, CDR2 SMNVEV (reference sequence). V gave up 5 bases and J gave up 7 bases, with 8 bases separating them. There are 12 residues in the CDR3. Full variable domain (remainder filled in from reference TRBV27 and TRBJ1-4): EAQVTQNPRYLITVTGKKLTVTCSQNMNHEYMSWYRQDPGLGLRQIYYSMNVEVTDKGDVPEGYKVSRKEKRNFPLILESPSPNQTSLYFCASSANGEKLFFGSGTQLSVL.

This clonotype was detected only a few times. The rearrangement links TRBV6-5 to TRBJ1-5; 9 nucleotides match TRBD1. The germline gives CDR1 MNHEY, CDR2 SVGAGI. The CDR3 runs 15 residues. Trimming cost V 7 bases and J 2 bases; bases outside gene matches: 6. Here the CDR3 reads CASITGGVGNQPQHF. The CDR3, as DNA: TGTGCCAGCATCACAGGGGGCGTGGGCAATCAGCCCCAGCATTTT.

This clonotype has only a few counts. The chain combines TRBV6-5 with TRBJ2-3; 15 bases line up with TRBD2. With V trimmed by 5 bases and J by 2 bases, 8 bases remained unmatched. The CDR3 extends over 18 amino acids. Germline loops: CDR1 MNHEY, CDR2 SVGAGI. The CDR3 bases are TGTGCCAGCAGTCCACTTGGACTAGCGGGGGGGATCACAGATACGCAGTATTTT. This sequence encodes CASSPLGLAGGITDTQYF.

The rearrangement uses TRBV28 and TRBJ2-2; the D gene is possibly TRBD1 (5 bases). The V gene's germline CDR1 is MDHEN and CDR2 SYDVKM. V was pared by 6 bases and J by 6 bases, with 11 bases between. The CDR3 runs to 13 residues. CDR3 DNA sequence: TGTGCCAGCAGCCCCAGGGTGCCCGGGGAGCTGTTTTTT. It yields the protein CASSPRVPGELFF.

The chain carries TRBV5-3 and TRBJ1-1; no reliable D call. TRBV5-3 is identified as an open reading frame with a role that is uncertain. The CDR3 loop spans 13 amino acids. Trimming stripped 2 bases from V and 0 bases from J, with 5 bases between. CDR3 protein: CARSLKVNTEAFF. In DNA form, the CDR3 reads TGTGCCAGAAGCTTAAAGGTGAACACTGAAGCTTTCTTT.

The table lists this clonotype with a few counts. The CDR3, as DNA: TGCGCCAGCAGCCTGTTAGCGGGGGAGACCTACGAGCAGTACTTC. It translates to CASSLLAGETYEQYF. The rearrangement links TRBV4-3 to TRBJ2-7; 9 bases are shared with TRBD2. V gave up 4 bases and J gave up 2 bases; unmatched junction bases: 6. There are 15 residues in the CDR3. Germline CDR1 is LGHNA and CDR2 is YSLEER.

By sample share, this clonotype is medium-sized. The chain uses TRBV19 and TRBJ1-6; TRBD1 is a possible D gene (6 bases). The V gene lost 6 bases and the J gene lost 8 bases, with 17 bases spanning the gap. Per germline, CDR1 LNHDA and CDR2 SQIVND (reference sequence). The length of the CDR3 is 15 residues. CDR3 DNA: TGTGCCAGTAGCGCCCAGGGGACGCAGGATTCACCCCTCCACTTT. Translating gives CASSAQGTQDSPLHF.

V and J are TRBV18 and TRBJ2-1; no firm D call. V was cut by 0 bases and J by 2 bases, with 14 bases left in between. CDR1 KGHSH and CDR2 LQKENI come from the germline V gene. The CDR3 covers 17 residues. The CDR3 DNA reads as TGTGCCAGCTCACCACCCCCTCGGATCCGAACCTACAATGAGCAGTTCTTC. Translation: CASSPPPRIRTYNEQFF.

This clonotype is deemed medium-sized (0.01 to 0.1%). The V call is TRBV19, the J call TRBJ1-2; 8 bases are a match to TRBD1. The germline V gene encodes CDR1 LNHDA and CDR2 SQIVND (reference sequence). Trimming took 4 bases from V and 3 from J; bases not matched to a gene: 7. The CDR3 runs 15 residues. The CDR3 sequence: CASSNDRGWYYGYTF. As DNA, the CDR3 is TGTGCCAGTAGTAACGACAGGGGATGGTACTATGGCTACACCTTC.

The chain couples TRBV5-4 to TRBJ1-2; the match to TRBD1 covers 8 bases. Germline V gene sequence: CDR1 SGHNT, CDR2 YYREEE (reference sequence). The CDR3 runs to 15 residues. V gave up 0 bases and J gave up 5 bases; unmatched junction bases: 6. CDR3 region: CASSLAQGAVYGYTF. The DNA for the CDR3 is TGTGCCAGCAGCTTGGCGCAGGGGGCGGTTTATGGCTACACCTTC.